The source of this TCR beta chain is a study of CD8 T cells in ankylosing spondylitis. TCRdb re-derived calls from the 5' RACE reads in MiXCR, one entry per CDR3 protein. The top ten hold over 9.5% of the sample, which has tens of thousands of distinct CDR3 sequences, around 7.2% seen once. Germline lookup yields CDR1 MNHEY and CDR2 SVGEGT. Trimming took off 2 bases at V and 8 bases at J, with 16 bases between the two ends. The CDR3 covers 15 residues. This clonotype was seen many times. Its antigen is undetermined. Study conclusions and caveats: Reports of some motif variants in reactive arthritis synovial fluid and blood predate this one.

The V and J genes are TRBV6-2 or TRBV6-3 and TRBJ2-1, with D perhaps matching TRBD1 (5 bases). This TCR was sampled from a male donor with ankylosing spondylitis or in good health (not recorded which). Source material: blood, either unsorted or a sorted T cell fraction (not recorded which). The CDR3 nucleotides read TGTGCCAGCAGTTACGGGGAAAAGGGGCCGGATGAGCAGTTCTTC. Translating gives CASSYGEKGPDEQFF.